These 17 T cell receptor beta chains were all obtained from the same sample, sequenced in a study of molecular identifiers for immune sequencing clone quantification. Using its own MiXCR run on the PCR reads, TCRdb lists one record per CDR3 protein. The sample contains more than 95,000 distinct CDR3 sequences, approximately 25% of which appear only once. Sequencing was carried out using naive CD8+ T cells from blood, with Jurkat cell RNA spiked in. Subset reported: FACS-sorted CD8+CD4-CCR7+CD45RA+ naive T cells. Receptor source: a human donor in good health. Some libraries in this study had Jurkat cell RNA spiked in.

This clonotype showed up many times. The chain is built from TRBV15 and TRBJ2-3; 7 positions match TRBD2. The germline gives CDR1 LNHNV, CDR2 YYDKDF (reference sequence). The V and J ends lost 0 bases and 2 bases, in that order; junction bases with no gene match: 8. The CDR3 loop spans 17 amino acids. The CDR3 region is CATSREANGGSTDTQYF. CDR3 in DNA: TGTGCCACCAGCAGAGAGGCGAACGGGGGGTCCACAGATACGCAGTATTTT.

The chain combines TRBV27 with TRBJ2-1; D is unresolved. Germline CDR1 and CDR2: MNHEY and SMNVEV (reference sequence). The CDR3 is 13 residues long. Deletions cut 7 bases from V and 5 bases from J, with 12 bases between. The DNA of the CDR3 is TGTGCCAGCAAATCTCCCGGTAACAATGAGCAGTTCTTC. The encoded protein is CASKSPGNNEQFF.

This clonotype was picked up a small number of times. The genes are TRBV24-1 and TRBJ2-5; 14 positions match TRBD2. There are 17 residues in the CDR3. The J segment lost 5 bases and the V segment lost 4 bases, leaving 8 bases of the junction unmatched. Per germline, CDR1 KGHDR and CDR2 SFDVKD. The CDR3 nucleotides are TGTGCCACCAGTGAGGAGACTAGCGGGAGGGCCATTGAGACCCAGTACTTC. This gives the protein CATSEETSGRAIETQYF.

In its sample, this clonotype was seen many times. V and J are TRBV11-2 and TRBJ2-1; weak D call: TRBD2 (6 bases). V lost 4 bases, J lost 1 base, and 14 bases lay in between. CDR1 SGHAT and CDR2 FQNNGV come from the germline V gene. The CDR3 runs to 16 residues. Here the CDR3 DNA reads TGTGCCAGCAGCTCTCCCGGGGGACCGTCCTACAATGAGCAGTTCTTC. Residues: CASSSPGGPSYNEQFF.

A note on this clonotype: One end of the junction varies from germline; a read error may be responsible. The rearrangement links TRBV5-6 to TRBJ2-7; either TRBD1 or TRBD2 may supply D (6 bases each). Germline V gene lookup returns CDR1 SGHDT and CDR2 YYEEEE. This CDR3 has 16 amino acids. Here the CDR3 DNA reads TGTGCCAGCAGCTCGTCCCCGAGGGGGGTCGCCTACAAGCAGTACTTC. This gives the protein CASSSSPRGVAYKQYF. The full variable domain, in which reference TRBV5-6 and TRBJ2-7 provide the parts outside the CDR3, is DAGVTQSPTHLIKTRGQQVTLRCSPKSGHDTVSWYQQALGQGPQFIFQYYEEEERQRGNFPDRFSGHQFPNYSSELNVNALLLGDSALYLCASSSSPRGVAYKQYFGPGTRLTVT.

In this sample, this clonotype turned up many times. The chain joins TRBV12-3 or TRBV12-4 to TRBJ1-2; TRBD1 matches at 8 bases. CDR3 length equals 13 residues. Trimming took 5 bases from V and 5 from J; bases not matched to a gene: 4. The CDR3 DNA follows: TGTGCCAGCAGTCCAGGGACAGGATATGGCTACACCTTC. Its protein is CASSPGTGYGYTF.

Concerning this clonotype itself: It may be a read error: a sequence one base away is much more abundant. The J gene is TRBJ2-2, the V gene TRBV6-2 or TRBV6-3, with D possibly being TRBD2 (5 bases). The CDR3 has 18 residues. CDR1 MNHEY and CDR2 SVGEGT come from the germline V gene. The CDR3 DNA reads as TGTGCCAGCAGTTACAGCCCGGGGATGGGTCCGAACCCCGGGGAGCTGTTTTTT. Its translation is CASSYSPGMGPNPGELFF.

This clonotype was picked up one time. The genes are TRBV13 and TRBJ2-5; weak D call: TRBD2 (7 bases). Germline values: CDR1 PRHDT, CDR2 FYEKMQ (reference sequence). V lost 5 bases and J 5 bases, leaving 12 bases between the germline ends. The CDR3 contains 13 residues. The CDR3 loop is CASSTGGAETQYF. CDR3 sequence (DNA): TGTGCCAGCAGCACGGGGGGCGCGGAGACCCAGTACTTC.

As regards this clonotype: This may come from a read error, since a much larger clone is one base off. This chain connects TRBV29-1 to TRBJ2-7; unclear D gene. CDR1 is SQVTM and CDR2 is ANQGSEA in the germline V gene. The length of the CDR3 is 14 residues. In DNA form, the CDR3 reads TGCAGCGTTACGACACCTTGGAGCTCCTACGAGCAGCACTTC. Its protein product is CSVTTPWSSYEQHF.

There are many counts of this clonotype. The DNA of the CDR3 is TGCGCCAGCAGCCAAGCAACCGAAACGGTTACCTACGAGCAGTACTTC. Its translation: CASSQATETVTYEQYF. This sequence joins TRBV4-3 and TRBJ2-7; D unclear. The CDR3 is made up of 16 amino acids. CDR1 LGHNA and CDR2 YSLEER come from the germline V gene. V was pared by 1 base and J by 2 bases, with 15 bases between.

In this sample, this clonotype turned up a few times. The chain carries TRBV19 and TRBJ2-7, with TRBD2 identical over 7 bases. CDR1 is LNHDA and CDR2 is SQIVND in the germline V gene (reference sequence). This CDR3 spans 15 amino acids. The ends lost 3 bases at V and 3 bases at J; junction bases unmatched: 8. The CDR3 is CASSIGTTSYYEQYF. In DNA, the CDR3 is TGTGCCAGTAGTATCGGGACTACCTCCTACTACGAGCAGTACTTC. Drawing the rest from reference TRBV19 and TRBJ2-7, the complete variable domain is DGGITQSPKYLFRKEGQNVTLSCEQNLNHDAMYWYRQDPGQGLRLIYYSQIVNDFQKGDIAEGYSVSREKKESFPLTVTSAQKNPTAFYLCASSIGTTSYYEQYFGPGTRLTVT.

About this clonotype itself: A read error is likely, as this CDR3 ends without the conserved phenylalanine or tryptophan. V usage is TRBV28 and J usage is TRBJ2-2; 9 bases fit TRBD2. Germline lookup yields CDR1 MDHEN and CDR2 SYDVKM. V shed 3 bases, J shed 6 bases, and the junction held 8 bases outside the gene matches. The CDR3 contains 16 residues. The CDR3 loop is CASSLLAGVPPGELFV. The CDR3 region has the DNA TGTGCCAGCAGTTTGTTAGCGGGAGTACCGCCCGGGGAGCTGTTTGTT.

A remark on this clonotype: This may stem from a read error, because a much larger clone lies one nucleotide away. The chain combines TRBV2 with TRBJ1-1; 7 nucleotides align to TRBD1. The CDR3 runs to 15 residues. Germline trimming cut 7 bases from V and 3 bases from J; bases unmatched to any gene: 11. CDR1 is SNHLY, CDR2 FYNNEI, per germline. The CDR3 nucleotides are TGTGCCAGCACCGAAGAGGGGGCGGAAGACACTGAAGCTTTCTTT. Residues: CASTEEGAEDTEAFF.

Turning to this clonotype: A much larger clone is a single base away; this may be a read error. V gene TRBV15 combines with J gene TRBJ2-7; 9 bases line up with TRBD1. Germline-derived CDR1 and CDR2 are LNHNV and YYDKDF (reference sequence). The V and J ends lost 5 bases and 8 bases, in that order; junction bases with no gene match: 13. The CDR3 sequence is 15 residues long. The CDR3 loop reads CATSARDRVIDKQYF. CDR3 nucleotide sequence: TGTGCCACCAGCGCACGGGACAGGGTTATAGACAAGCAGTACTTC.

Regarding this clonotype: The germline gene is not matched at one end of the junction; a read error may be the cause. The chain couples TRBV27 to TRBJ1-1; D is unclear. Per the germline V gene, CDR1 is MNHEY and CDR2 is SMNVEV (reference sequence). This CDR3 is built from 15 residues. CDR3 sequence: CASGLSGRPYTEAFF. The CDR3 coding sequence is TGTGCCAGCGGTTTATCGGGGAGGCCATACACTGAAGCTTTCTTT.

This clonotype appeared a single time. Since a much larger clone is just one base distant, this may be a read error. This chain joins TRBV6-6 and TRBJ2-7; TRBD1 matches at 7 bases. The length of the CDR3 is 14 residues. With 5 bases clipped from V and 5 bases from J, the junction kept 9 bases outside the gene matches. Per germline, CDR1 MNHNY and CDR2 SVGAGI (reference sequence). As DNA, the CDR3 is TGTGCCAGCAGTGAGGGACAGAGGAGCGACGAGCAGTACTTC. The encoded protein is CASSEGQRSDEQYF.

This clonotype was seen at least ten times. This chain connects TRBV11-2 to TRBJ2-1; maybe TRBD2 (5 bases). Trimming took off 3 bases at V and 4 bases at J, with 13 bases between the two ends. Per germline, CDR1 SGHAT and CDR2 FQNNGV. CDR3 size: 15 residues. The CDR3 nucleotides read TGTGCCAGCAGCTTGGGAGCGACGATTTACAATGAGCAGTTCTTC. This codes for CASSLGATIYNEQFF.